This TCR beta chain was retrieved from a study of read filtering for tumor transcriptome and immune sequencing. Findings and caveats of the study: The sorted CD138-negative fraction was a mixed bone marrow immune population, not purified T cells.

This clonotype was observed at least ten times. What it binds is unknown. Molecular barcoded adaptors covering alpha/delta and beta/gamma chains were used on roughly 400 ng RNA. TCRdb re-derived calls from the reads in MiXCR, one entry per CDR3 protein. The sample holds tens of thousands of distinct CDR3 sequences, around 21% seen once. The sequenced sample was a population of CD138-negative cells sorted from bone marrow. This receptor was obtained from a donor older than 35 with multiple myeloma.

The CDR3 loop is CASSRTGERTEAFF. CDR3 coding DNA: TGTGCCAGCAGTCGGACAGGGGAACGCACTGAAGCTTTCTTT. The chain recombines TRBV2 with TRBJ1-1; 9 bases map to TRBD1. V was pared by 5 bases and J by 4 bases, with 5 bases of the junction left unmatched. This CDR3 spans 14 amino acids. Per the germline V gene, CDR1 is SNHLY and CDR2 is FYNNEI.